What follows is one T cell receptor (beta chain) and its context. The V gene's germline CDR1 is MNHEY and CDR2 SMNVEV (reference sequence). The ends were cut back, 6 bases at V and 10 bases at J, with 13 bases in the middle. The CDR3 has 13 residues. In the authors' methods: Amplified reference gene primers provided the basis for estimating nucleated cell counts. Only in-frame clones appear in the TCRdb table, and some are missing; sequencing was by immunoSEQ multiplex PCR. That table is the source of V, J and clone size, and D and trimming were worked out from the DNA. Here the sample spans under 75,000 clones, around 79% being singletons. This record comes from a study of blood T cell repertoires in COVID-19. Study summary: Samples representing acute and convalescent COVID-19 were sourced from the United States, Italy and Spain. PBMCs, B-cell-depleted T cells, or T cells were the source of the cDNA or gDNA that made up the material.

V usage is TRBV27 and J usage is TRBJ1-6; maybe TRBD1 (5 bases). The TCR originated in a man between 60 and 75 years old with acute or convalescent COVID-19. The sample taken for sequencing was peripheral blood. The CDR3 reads CASSLDSISPLHF. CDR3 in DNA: TGTGCCAGCAGCCTTGACAGTATCTCACCCCTCCACTTT.